This TCR beta chain was captured by sequencing in a study of blood T cell repertoires in COVID-19. Here immunoSEQ multiplex PCR was the method, and the copy in TCRdb shows in-frame clones only, minus some. The sample includes some 150,000 clones, 80% to 90% of them seen just once. In this sample, this clone turned up once. There are 16 residues in the CDR3. Germline trimming cut 3 bases from V and 2 bases from J; bases unmatched to any gene: 7. Germline V gene lookup returns CDR1 MDHEN and CDR2 SYDVKM. This chain joins TRBV28 and TRBJ1-5, with 7 bases fitting TRBD1. The sequenced material came from peripheral blood. The receptor comes from a man between 35 and 55 years old with acute or convalescent COVID-19. CDR3 nucleotide sequence: TGTGCCAGCAGTTTCCAAACCGGACAGGGCAATCAGCCCCAGCATTTT. Its translation is CASSFQTGQGNQPQHF.